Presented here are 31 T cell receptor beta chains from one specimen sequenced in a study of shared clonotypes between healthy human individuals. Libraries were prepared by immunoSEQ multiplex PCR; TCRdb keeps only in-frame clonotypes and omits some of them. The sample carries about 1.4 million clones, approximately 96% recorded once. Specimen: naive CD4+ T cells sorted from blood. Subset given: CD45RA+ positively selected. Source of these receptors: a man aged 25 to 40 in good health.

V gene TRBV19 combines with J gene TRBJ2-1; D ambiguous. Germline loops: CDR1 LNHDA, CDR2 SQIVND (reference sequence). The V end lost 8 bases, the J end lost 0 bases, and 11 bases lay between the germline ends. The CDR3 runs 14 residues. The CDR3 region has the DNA TGTGCCAGTTCCACCCCGAGCTCCTACAATGAGCAGTTCTTC. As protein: CASSTPSSYNEQFF.

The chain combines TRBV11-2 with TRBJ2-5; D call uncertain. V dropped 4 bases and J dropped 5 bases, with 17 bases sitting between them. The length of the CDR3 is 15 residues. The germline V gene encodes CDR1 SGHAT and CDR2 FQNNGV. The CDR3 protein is CASSSPAQSRETQYF. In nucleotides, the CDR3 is TGTGCCAGCAGCTCCCCGGCACAGTCTCGGGAGACCCAGTACTTC. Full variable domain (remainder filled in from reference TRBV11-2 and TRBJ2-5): EAGVAQSPRYKIIEKRQSVAFWCNPISGHATLYWYQQILGQGPKLLIQFQNNGVVDDSQLPKDRFSAERLKGVDSTLKIQPAKLEDSAVYLCASSSPAQSRETQYFGPGTRLLVL.

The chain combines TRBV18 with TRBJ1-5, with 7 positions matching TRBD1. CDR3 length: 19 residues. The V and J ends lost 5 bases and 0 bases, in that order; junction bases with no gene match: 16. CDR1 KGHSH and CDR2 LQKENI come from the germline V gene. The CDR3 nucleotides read TGTGCCAGCTCAGCGCGACAGGGATGGAGAGACTATAGCAATCAGCCCCAGCATTTT. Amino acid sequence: CASSARQGWRDYSNQPQHF.

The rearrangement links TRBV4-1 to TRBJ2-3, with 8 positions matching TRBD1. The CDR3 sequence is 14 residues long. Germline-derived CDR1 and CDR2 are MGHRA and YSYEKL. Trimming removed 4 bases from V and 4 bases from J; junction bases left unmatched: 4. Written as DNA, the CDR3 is TGCGCCAGCAGCCCTCAGACAGGGGCAGATACGCAGTATTTT. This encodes CASSPQTGADTQYF.

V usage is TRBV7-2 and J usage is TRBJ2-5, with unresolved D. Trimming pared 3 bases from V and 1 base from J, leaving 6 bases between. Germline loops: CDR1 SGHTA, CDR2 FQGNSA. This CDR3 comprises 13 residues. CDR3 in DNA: TGTGCCAGCAGCTTTCGGGCCCAAGAGACCCAGTACTTC. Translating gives CASSFRAQETQYF.

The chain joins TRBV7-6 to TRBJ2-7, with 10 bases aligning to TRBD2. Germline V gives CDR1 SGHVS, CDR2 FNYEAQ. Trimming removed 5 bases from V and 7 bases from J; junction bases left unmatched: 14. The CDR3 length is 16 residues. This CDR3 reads CASSPRTSGELWEQYF. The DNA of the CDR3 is TGTGCCAGCAGCCCGAGGACTAGCGGCGAACTATGGGAGCAGTACTTC.

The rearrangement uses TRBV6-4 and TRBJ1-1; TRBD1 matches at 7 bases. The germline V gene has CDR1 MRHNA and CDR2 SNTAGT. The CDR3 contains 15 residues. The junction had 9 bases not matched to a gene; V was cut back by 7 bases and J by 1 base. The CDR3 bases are TGTGCCAGCAAGGTGACAGGGCAGGGGAACACTGAAGCTTTCTTT. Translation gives CASKVTGQGNTEAFF.

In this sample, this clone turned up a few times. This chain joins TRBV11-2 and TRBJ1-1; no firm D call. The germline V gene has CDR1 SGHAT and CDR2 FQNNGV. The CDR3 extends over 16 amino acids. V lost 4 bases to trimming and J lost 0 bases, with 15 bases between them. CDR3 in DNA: TGTGCCAGCAGCTCCGGACGGACCTCCATGAACACTGAAGCTTTCTTT. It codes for CASSSGRTSMNTEAFF.

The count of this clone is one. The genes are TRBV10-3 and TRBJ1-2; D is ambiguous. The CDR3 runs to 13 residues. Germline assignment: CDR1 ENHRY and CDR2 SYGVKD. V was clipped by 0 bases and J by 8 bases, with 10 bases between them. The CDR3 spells CAISESVQDGYTF. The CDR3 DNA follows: TGTGCCATCAGTGAGTCGGTGCAGGACGGCTACACCTTC.

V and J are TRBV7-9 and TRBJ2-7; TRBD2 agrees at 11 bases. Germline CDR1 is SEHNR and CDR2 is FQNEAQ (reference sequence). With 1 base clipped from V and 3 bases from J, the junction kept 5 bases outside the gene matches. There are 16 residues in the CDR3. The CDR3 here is CASSLGGLADFYEQYF. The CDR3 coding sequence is TGTGCCAGCAGCTTAGGGGGACTAGCGGACTTCTACGAGCAGTACTTC.

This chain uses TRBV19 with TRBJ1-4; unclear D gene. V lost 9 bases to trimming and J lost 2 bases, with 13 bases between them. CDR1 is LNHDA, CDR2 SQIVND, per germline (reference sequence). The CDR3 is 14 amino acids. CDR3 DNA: TGTGCCAGCACCCAAGAGGGCACTAATGAAAAACTGTTTTTT. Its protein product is CASTQEGTNEKLFF.

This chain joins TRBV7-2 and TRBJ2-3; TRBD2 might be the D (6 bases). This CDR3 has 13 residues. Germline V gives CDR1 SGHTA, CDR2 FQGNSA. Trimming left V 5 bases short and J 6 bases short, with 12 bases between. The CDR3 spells CASSPVRGDTQYF. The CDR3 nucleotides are TGTGCCAGCAGCCCCGTCCGGGGGGATACGCAGTATTTT.

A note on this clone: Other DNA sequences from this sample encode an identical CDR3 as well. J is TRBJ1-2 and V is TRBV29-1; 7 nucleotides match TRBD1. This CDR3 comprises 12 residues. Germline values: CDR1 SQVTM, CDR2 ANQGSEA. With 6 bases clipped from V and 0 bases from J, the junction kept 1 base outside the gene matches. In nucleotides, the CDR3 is TGCAGCGTCGACAGGGCTAACTATGGCTACACCTTC. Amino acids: CSVDRANYGYTF.

This CDR3 reads CASKPGQGRNQPQHF. The CDR3 nucleotides are TGTGCCAGCAAACCGGGACAGGGGCGCAATCAGCCCCAGCATTTT. V is TRBV6-1 and J is TRBJ1-5, with 10 bases fitting TRBD1. Trimming took 7 bases from V and 2 from J; bases not matched to a gene: 5. The CDR3 consists of 15 residues. Germline V gene sequence: CDR1 MNHNS, CDR2 SASEGT.

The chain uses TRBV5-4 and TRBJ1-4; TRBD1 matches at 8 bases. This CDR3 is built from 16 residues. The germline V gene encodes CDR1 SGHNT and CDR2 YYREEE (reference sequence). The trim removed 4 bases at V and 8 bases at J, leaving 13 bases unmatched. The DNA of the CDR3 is TGTGCCAGCAGCCTGACTACCGGGACAGGAGGCGAAAAACTGTTTTTT. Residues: CASSLTTGTGGEKLFF. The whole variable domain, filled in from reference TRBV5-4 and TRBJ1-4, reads ETGVTQSPTHLIKTRGQQVTLRCSSQSGHNTVSWYQQALGQGPQFIFQYYREEENGRGNFPPRFSGLQFPNYSSELNVNALELDDSALYLCASSLTTGTGGEKLFFGSGTQLSVL.

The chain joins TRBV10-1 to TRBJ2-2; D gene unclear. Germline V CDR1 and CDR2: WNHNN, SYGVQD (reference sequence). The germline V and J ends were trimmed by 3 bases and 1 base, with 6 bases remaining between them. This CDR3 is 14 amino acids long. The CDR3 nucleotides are TGCGCCAGCAGTGAAAGTGTGAACACCGGGGAGCTGTTTTTT. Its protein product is CASSESVNTGELFF.

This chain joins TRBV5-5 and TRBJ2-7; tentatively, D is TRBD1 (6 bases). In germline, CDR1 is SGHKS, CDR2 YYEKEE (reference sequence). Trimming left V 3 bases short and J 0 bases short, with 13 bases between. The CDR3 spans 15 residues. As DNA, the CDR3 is TGTGCCAGCAGCTCGGACAGCAGCATCTCCTACGAGCAGTACTTC. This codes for CASSSDSSISYEQYF.

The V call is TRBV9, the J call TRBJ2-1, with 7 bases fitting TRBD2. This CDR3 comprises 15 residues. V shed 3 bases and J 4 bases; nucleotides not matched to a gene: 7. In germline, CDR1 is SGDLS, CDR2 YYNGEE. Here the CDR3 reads CASSALAVSYNEQFF. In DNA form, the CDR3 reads TGTGCCAGCAGCGCGCTAGCGGTTTCTTACAATGAGCAGTTCTTC.

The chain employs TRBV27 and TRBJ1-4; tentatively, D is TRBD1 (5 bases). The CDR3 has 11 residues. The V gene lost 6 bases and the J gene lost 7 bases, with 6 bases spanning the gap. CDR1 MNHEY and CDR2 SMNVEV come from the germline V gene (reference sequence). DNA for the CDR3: TGTGCCAGCAGCAGGGTTGAAAAACTGTTTTTT. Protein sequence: CASSRVEKLFF.

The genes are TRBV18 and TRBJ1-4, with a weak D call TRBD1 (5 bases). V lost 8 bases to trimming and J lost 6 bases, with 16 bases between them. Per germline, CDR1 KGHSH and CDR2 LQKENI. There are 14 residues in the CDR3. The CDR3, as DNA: TGTGCCAGCCGCCGGGGCAGGGAAGATGAAAAACTGTTTTTT. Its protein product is CASRRGREDEKLFF.

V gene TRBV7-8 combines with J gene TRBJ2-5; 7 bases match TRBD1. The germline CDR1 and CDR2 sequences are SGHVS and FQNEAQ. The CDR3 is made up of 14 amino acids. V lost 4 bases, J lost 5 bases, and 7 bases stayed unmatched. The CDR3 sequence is CASSSNRGGETQYF. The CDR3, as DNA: TGTGCCAGCAGCTCTAACAGGGGTGGGGAGACCCAGTACTTC. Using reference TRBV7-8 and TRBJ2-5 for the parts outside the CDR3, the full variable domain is GAGVSQSPRYKVAKRGQDVALRCDPISGHVSLFWYQQALGQGPEFLTYFQNEAQLDKSGLPSDRFFAERPEGSVSTLKIQRTQQEDSAVYLCASSSNRGGETQYFGPGTRLLVL.

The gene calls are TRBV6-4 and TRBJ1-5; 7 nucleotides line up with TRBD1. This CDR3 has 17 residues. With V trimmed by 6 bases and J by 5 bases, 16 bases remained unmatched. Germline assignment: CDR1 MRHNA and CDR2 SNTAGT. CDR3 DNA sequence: TGTGCCAGCAGGGGACCGATGCGACAGGGCGGGGATCAGCCCCAGCATTTT. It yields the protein CASRGPMRQGGDQPQHF.

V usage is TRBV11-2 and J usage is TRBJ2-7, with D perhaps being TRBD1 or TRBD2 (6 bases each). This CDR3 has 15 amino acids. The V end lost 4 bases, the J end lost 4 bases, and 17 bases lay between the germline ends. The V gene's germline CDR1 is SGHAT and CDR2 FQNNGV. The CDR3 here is CASSSVGGRGYEQYF. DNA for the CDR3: TGTGCCAGCAGCTCCGTGGGGGGCCGGGGTTACGAGCAGTACTTC.

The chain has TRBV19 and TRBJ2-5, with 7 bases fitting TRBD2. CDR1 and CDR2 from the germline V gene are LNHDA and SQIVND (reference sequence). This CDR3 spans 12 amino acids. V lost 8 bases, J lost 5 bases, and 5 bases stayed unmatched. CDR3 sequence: CASRGRVETQYF. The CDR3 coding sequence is TGTGCCAGTCGCGGGAGAGTTGAGACCCAGTACTTC.

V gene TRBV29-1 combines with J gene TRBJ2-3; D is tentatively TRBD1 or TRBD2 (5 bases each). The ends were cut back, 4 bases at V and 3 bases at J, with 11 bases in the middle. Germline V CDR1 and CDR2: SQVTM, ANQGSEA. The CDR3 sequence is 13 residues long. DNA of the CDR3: TGCAGCGTTGGAGGGGTGAGGACAGATACGCAGTATTTT. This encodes CSVGGVRTDTQYF.

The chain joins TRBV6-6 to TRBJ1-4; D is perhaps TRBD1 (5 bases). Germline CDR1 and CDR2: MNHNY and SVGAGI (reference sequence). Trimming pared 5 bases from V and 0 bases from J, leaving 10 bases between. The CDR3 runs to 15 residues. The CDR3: CASSPPGPTNEKLFF. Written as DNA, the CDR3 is TGTGCCAGCAGTCCCCCGGGGCCAACTAATGAAAAACTGTTTTTT.

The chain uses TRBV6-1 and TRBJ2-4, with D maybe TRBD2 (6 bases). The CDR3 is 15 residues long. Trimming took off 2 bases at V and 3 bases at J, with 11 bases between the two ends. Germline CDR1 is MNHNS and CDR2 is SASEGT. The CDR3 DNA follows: TGTGCCAGCAGTGAACGCGGGGACTTCAAAAACATTCAGTACTTC. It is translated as CASSERGDFKNIQYF.

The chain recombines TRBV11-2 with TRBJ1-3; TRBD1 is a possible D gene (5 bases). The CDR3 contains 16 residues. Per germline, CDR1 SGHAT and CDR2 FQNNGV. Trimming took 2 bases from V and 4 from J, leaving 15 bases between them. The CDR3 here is CASSLRGREAGNTIYF. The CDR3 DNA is TGTGCCAGCAGCTTACGGGGCAGGGAGGCCGGAAACACCATATATTTT.

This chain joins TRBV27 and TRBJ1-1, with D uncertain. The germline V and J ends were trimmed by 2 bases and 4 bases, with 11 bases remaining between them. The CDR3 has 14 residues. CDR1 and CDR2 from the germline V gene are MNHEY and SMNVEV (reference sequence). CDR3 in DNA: TGTGCCAGCAGTTTAAAGGGTTGGGGCACTGAAGCTTTCTTT. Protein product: CASSLKGWGTEAFF.

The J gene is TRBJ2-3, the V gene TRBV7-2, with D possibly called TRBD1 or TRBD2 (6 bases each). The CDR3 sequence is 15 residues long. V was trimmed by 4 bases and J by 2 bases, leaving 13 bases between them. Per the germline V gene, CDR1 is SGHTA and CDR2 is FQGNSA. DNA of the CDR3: TGTGCCAGCAGCTCAGGGGACTCCGCCACAGATACGCAGTATTTT. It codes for CASSSGDSATDTQYF. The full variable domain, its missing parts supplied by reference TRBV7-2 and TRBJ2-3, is GAGVSQSPSNKVTEKGKDVELRCDPISGHTALYWYRQSLGQGLEFLIYFQGNSAPDKSGLPSDRFSAERTGGSVSTLTIQRTQQEDSAVYLCASSSGDSATDTQYFGPGTRLTVL.

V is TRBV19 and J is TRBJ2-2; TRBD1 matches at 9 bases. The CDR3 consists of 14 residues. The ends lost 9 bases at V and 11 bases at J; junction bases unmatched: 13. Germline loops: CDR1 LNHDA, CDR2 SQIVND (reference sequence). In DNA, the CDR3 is TGTGCCAGCAAACAGGGGGCAGTACTACGAGAGCTGTTTTTT. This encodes CASKQGAVLRELFF.